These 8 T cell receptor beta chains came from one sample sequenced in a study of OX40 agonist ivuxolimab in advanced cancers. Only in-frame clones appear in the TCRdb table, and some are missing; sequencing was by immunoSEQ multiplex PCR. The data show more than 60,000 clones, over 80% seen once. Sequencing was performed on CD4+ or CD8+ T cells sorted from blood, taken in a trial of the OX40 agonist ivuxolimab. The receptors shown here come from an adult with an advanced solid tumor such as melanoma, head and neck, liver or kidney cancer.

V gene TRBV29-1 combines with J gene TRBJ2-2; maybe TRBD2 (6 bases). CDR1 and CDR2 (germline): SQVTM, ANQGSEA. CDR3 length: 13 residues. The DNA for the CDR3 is TGCACCGGGAGCGCCACTAACACCGGGGAGCTGTTTTTT. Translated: CTGSATNTGELFF.

The CDR3 nucleotides read TGCGCCAGCAGTGAGTCTGGCGGGGGAGCCAAAAACATTCAGTACTTC. This translates into CASSESGGGAKNIQYF. This sequence joins TRBV10-1 and TRBJ2-4, with 7 bases aligning to TRBD2. This CDR3 spans 16 amino acids. Germline loops: CDR1 WNHNN, CDR2 SYGVQD (reference sequence). V gave up 0 bases and J gave up 0 bases; unmatched junction bases: 2.

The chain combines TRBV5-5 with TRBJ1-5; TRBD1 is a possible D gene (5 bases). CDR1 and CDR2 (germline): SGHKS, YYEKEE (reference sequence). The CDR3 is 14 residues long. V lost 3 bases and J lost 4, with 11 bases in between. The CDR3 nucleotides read TGTGCCAGCAGCTACGGGACCGAGAATCAGCCCCAGCATTTT. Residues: CASSYGTENQPQHF.

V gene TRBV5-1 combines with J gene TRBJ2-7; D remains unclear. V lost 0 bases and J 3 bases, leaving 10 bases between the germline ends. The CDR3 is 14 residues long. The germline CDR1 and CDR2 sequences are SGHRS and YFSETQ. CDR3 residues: CASSLGVPLYEQYF. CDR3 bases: TGCGCCAGCAGCTTGGGGGTCCCTCTCTACGAGCAGTACTTC. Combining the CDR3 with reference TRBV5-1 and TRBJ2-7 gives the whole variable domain KAGVTQTPRYLIKTRGQQVTLSCSPISGHRSVSWYQQTPGQGLQFLFEYFSETQRNKGNFPGRFSGRQFSNSRSEMNVSTLELGDSALYLCASSLGVPLYEQYFGPGTRLTVT.

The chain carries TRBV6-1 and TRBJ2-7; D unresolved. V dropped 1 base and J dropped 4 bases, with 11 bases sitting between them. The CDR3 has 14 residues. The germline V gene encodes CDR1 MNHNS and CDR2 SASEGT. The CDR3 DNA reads TGTGCCAGCAGTGAAGTATCTATCCGGTACGAGCAGTACTTC. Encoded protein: CASSEVSIRYEQYF.

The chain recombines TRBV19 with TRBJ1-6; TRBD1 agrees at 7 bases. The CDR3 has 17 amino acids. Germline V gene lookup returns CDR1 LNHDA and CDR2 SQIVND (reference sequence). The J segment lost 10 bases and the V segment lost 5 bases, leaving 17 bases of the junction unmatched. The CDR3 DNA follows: TGTGCCAGTAGTCCCGGGACAGAACACCTGCGACAGTCACCCCTCCACTTT. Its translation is CASSPGTEHLRQSPLHF. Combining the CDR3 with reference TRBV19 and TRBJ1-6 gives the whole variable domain DGGITQSPKYLFRKEGQNVTLSCEQNLNHDAMYWYRQDPGQGLRLIYYSQIVNDFQKGDIAEGYSVSREKKESFPLTVTSAQKNPTAFYLCASSPGTEHLRQSPLHFGNGTRLTVT.

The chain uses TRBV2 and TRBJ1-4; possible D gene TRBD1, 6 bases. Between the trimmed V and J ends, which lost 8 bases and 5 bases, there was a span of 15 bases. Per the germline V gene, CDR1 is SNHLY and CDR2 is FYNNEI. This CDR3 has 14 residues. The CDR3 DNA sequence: TGTGCCAGCTGGCGGGACACTTGGAATGAAAAACTGTTTTTT. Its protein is CASWRDTWNEKLFF.

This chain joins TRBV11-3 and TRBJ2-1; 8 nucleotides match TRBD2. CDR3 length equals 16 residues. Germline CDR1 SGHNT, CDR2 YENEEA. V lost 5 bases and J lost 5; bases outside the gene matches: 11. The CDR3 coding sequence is TGTGCCAGCAGCCAAGGGACTAGTGGGACGGACAATGAGCAGTTCTTC. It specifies CASSQGTSGTDNEQFF.